This T cell receptor beta chain was recovered during a study of vaccination effects on CD4 cells after COVID-19. Broader study findings: Few convalescent patients, and no early post-infection timepoints, were available to the study. Healthy vaccine recipients' vaccine-induced clones were almost all SARS-CoV-2 mono-reactive.

Sequencing in the ViraFEST assay came after antigen-specific CD4+ T cells had been expanded with viral peptide pools, which were used to stimulate PBMC. Cultured cells yielded isolated CD4+ T cells after about ten days. Vaccinated participants had no history of SARS-CoV-2 infection and tested negative for nucleocapsid antibodies. About 2.2 million PBMC per well were cultured with approximately 10 IU/ml IL-2 and roughly 10 ug/ml peptides. The CDR3 consists of 16 residues. CDR1 and CDR2 from the germline V gene are LGHDT and YNNKEL (reference sequence). The V end lost 1 base, the J end lost 5 bases, and 17 bases lay between the germline ends. TCRdb keeps only in-frame clones here, not all; method: immunoSEQ multiplex PCR. The sample yields tens of thousands of clones, approximately 75% seen once. This clone appeared a single time. The antigen remains unidentified.

This TCR was recovered from a human donor who received a COVID-19 vaccine. This chain links TRBV3-1 (or the pseudogene TRBV3-2) with TRBJ1-1; D remains ambiguous. Source: CD4+ T cells from PBMCs cultured with HCoV-NL63 spike peptides, taken before COVID-19 vaccination. The CDR3 nucleotides are TGTGCCAGCAGCCAAGGAGGAGTCAGGAGAACGACTGAAGCTTTCTTT. This encodes CASSQGGVRRTTEAFF.